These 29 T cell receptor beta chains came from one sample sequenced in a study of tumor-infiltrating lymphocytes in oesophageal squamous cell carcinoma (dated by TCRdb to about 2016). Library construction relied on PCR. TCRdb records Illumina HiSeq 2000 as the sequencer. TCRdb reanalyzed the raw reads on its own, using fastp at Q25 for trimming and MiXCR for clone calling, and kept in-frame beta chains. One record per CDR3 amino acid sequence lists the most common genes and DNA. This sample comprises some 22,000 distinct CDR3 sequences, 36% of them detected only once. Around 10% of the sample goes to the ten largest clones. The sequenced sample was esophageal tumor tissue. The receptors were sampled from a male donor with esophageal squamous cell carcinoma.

This CDR3 reads CSARDKREQYF. CDR3 DNA sequence: TGCAGTGCTAGAGATAAGCGGGAGCAGTACTTC. This chain joins TRBV20-1 and TRBJ2-1; D perhaps matches TRBD2 (5 bases). Matching the DNA end better, TRBJ2-7 makes the J call doubtful. The CDR3 runs to 11 residues. Per germline, CDR1 DFQATT and CDR2 SNEGSKA (reference sequence).

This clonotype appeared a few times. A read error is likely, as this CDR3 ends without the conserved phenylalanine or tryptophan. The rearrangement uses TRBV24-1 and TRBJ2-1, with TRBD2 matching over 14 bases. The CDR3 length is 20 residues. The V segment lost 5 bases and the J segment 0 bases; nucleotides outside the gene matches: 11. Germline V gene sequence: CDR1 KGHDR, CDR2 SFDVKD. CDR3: CATSGMTSGRAASSYNEQFL. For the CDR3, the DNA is TGTGCCACCAGTGGTATGACTAGCGGGAGGGCCGCGAGCTCCTACAATGAGCAGTTCTTA.

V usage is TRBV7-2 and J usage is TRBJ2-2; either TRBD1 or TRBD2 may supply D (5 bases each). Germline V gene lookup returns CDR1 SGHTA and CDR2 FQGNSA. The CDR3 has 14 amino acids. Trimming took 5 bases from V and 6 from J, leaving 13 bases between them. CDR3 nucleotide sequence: TGTGCCAGCAGCACGGGACCAGAGGCCGGGGAGCTGTTTTTT. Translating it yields CASSTGPEAGELFF. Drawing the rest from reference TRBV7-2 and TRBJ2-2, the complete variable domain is GAGVSQSPSNKVTEKGKDVELRCDPISGHTALYWYRQSLGQGLEFLIYFQGNSAPDKSGLPSDRFSAERTGGSVSTLTIQRTQQEDSAVYLCASSTGPEAGELFFGEGSRLTVL.

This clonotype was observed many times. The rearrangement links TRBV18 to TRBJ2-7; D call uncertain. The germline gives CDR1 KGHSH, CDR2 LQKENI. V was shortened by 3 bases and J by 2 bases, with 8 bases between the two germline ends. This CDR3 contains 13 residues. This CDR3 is CASSPLQTYEQYF. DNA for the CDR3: TGTGCCAGCTCACCGTTACAGACCTACGAGCAGTACTTC.

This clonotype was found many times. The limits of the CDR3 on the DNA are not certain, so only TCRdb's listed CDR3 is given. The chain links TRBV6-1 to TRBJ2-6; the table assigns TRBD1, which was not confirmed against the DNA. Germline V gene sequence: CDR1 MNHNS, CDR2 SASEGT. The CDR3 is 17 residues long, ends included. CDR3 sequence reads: CASSRHVGRELWLHLRF.

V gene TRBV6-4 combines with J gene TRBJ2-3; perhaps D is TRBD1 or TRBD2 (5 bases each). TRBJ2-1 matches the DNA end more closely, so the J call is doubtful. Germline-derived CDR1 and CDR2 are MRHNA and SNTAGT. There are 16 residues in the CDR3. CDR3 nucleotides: TGTGCCAGCAGTCCCAAGTGGGGGAGCTCCTACAATGAGCAGTTCTTC. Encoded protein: CASSPKWGSSYNEQFF.

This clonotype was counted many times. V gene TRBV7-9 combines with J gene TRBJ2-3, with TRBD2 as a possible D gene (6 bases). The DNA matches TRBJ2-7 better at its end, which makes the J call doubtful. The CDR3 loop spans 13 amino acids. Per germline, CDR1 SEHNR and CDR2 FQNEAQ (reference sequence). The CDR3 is CASSLGLNNEQYF. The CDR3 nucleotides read TGTGCCAGCAGCCTCGGACTAAACAATGAGCAGTACTTC.

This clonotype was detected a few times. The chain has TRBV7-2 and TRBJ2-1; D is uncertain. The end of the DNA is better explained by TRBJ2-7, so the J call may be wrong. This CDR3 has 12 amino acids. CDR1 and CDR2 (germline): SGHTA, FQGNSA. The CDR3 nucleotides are TGTGCCAGCAGCTTACAAGGATACGAGCAGTACTTC. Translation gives CASSLQGYEQYF.

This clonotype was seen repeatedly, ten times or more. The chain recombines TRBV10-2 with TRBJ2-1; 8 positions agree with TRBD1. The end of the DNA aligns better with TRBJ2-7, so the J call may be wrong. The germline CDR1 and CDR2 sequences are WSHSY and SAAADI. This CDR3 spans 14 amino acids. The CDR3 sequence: CASSRQGLIGEQYF. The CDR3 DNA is TGCGCCAGCAGTCGACAGGGGTTAATCGGCGAGCAGTACTTC.

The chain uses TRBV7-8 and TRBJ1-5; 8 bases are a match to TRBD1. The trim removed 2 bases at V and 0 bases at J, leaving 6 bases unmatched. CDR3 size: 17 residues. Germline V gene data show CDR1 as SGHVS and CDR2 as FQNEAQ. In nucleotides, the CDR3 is TGTGCCAGCAGCTTAAGTGTAACAGGGGGTAGCAATCAGCCCCAGCATTTT. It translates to CASSLSVTGGSNQPQHF.

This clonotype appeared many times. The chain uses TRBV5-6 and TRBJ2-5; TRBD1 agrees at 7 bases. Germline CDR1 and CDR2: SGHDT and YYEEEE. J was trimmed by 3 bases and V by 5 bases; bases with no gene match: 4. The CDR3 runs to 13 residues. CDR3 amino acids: CASRDRTKETQYF. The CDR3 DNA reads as TGTGCCAGCAGGGACAGGACAAAAGAGACCCAGTACTTC.

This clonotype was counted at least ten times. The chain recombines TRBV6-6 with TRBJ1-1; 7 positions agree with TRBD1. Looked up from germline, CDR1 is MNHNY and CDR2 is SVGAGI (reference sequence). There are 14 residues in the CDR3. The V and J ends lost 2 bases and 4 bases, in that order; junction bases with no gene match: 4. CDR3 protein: CASSYRDSPTEAFF. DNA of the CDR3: TGTGCCAGCAGTTACCGGGACAGTCCCACTGAAGCTTTCTTT.

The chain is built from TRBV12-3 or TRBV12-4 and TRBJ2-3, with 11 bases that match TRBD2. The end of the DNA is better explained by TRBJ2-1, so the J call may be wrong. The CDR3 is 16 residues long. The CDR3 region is CASTFRSGGAYNEQFF. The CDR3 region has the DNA TGTGCCAGCACGTTCCGTAGCGGGGGGGCCTACAATGAGCAGTTCTTC.

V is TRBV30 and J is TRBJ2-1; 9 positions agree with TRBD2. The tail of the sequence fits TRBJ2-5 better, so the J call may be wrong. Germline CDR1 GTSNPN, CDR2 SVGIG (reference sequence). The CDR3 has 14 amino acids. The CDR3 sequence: CAWSGGLAIETQYF. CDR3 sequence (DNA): TGTGCCTGGAGTGGAGGACTAGCGATAGAGACCCAGTACTTC.

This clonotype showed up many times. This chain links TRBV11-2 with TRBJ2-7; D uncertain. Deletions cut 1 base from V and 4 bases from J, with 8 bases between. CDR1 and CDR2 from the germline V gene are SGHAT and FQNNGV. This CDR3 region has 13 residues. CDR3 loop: CASSLASPYEQYF. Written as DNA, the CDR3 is TGTGCCAGCAGCTTAGCCTCGCCTTACGAGCAGTACTTC.

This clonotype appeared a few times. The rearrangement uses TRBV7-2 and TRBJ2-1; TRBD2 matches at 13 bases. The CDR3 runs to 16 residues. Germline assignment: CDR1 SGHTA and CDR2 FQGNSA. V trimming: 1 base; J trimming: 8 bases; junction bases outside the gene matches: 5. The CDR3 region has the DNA TGTGCCAGCAGCTTAGAGGGGACTAGCGGGATGTATGAGCAGTTCTTC. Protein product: CASSLEGTSGMYEQFF.

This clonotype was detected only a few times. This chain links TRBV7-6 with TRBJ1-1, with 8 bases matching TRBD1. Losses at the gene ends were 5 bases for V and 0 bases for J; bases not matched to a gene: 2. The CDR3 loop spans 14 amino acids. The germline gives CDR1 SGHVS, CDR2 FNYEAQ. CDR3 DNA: TGTGCCAGCAGCCAGGACAGGGTGAACACTGAAGCTTTCTTT. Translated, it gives CASSQDRVNTEAFF.

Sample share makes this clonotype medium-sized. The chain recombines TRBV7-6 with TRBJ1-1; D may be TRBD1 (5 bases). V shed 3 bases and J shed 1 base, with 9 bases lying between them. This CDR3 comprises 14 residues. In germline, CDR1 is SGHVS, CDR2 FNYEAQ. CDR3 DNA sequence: TGTGCCAGCAGCTTGGGGACGGAGAACACTGAAGCTTTCTTT. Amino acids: CASSLGTENTEAFF.

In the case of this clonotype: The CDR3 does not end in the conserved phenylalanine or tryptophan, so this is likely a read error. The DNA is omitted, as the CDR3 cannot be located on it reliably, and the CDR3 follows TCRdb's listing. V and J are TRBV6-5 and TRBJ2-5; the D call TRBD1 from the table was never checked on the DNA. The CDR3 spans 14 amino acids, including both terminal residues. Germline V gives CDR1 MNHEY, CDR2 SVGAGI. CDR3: CASSSLSYEQYFGA.

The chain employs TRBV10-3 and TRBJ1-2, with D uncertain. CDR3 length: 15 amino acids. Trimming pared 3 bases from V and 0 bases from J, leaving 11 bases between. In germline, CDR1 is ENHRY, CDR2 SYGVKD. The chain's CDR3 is CAISDQLPANYGYTF. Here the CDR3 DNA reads TGTGCCATCAGTGACCAGCTCCCAGCTAACTATGGCTACACCTTC.

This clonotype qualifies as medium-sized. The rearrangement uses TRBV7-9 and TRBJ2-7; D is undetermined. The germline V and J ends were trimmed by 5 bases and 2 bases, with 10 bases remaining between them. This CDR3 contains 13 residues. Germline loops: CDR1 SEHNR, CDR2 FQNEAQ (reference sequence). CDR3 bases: TGTGCCAGCAGCCCCTCGGCCGCCTACGAGCAGTACTTC. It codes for CASSPSAAYEQYF.

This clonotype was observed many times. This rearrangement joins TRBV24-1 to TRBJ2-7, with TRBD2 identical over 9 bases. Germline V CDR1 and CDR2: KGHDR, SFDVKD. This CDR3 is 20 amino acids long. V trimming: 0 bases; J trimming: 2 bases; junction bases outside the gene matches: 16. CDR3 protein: CATSDLPPRGMSGRPYEQYF. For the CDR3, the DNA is TGTGCCACCAGTGATTTGCCCCCGAGGGGGATGAGCGGGAGGCCCTACGAGCAGTACTTC.

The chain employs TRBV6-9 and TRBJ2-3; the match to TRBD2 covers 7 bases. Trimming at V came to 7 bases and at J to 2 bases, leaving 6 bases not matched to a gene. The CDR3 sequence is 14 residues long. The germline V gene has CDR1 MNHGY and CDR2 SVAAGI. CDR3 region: CASKPSGPTDTQYF. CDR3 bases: TGTGCCAGCAAGCCTAGCGGACCCACAGATACGCAGTATTTT.

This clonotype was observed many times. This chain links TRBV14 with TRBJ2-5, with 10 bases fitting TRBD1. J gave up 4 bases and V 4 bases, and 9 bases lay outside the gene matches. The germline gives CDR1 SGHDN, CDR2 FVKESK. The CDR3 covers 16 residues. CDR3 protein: CASSPSGQGFGETQYF. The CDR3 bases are TGTGCCAGCAGCCCATCGGGACAGGGGTTTGGAGAGACCCAGTACTTC.

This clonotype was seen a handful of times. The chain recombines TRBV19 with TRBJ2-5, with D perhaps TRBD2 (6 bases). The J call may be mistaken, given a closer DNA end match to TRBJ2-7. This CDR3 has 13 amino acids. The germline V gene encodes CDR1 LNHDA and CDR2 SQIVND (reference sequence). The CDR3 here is CASRPSDSYEQYF. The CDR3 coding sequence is TGTGCCAGTAGGCCTAGCGACTCCTACGAGCAGTACTTC.

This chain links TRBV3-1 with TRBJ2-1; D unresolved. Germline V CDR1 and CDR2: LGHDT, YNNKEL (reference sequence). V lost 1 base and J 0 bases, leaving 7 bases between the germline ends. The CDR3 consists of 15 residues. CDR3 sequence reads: CASSQARGSYNEQFF. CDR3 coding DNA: TGTGCCAGCAGCCAAGCGCGAGGCTCCTACAATGAGCAGTTCTTC.

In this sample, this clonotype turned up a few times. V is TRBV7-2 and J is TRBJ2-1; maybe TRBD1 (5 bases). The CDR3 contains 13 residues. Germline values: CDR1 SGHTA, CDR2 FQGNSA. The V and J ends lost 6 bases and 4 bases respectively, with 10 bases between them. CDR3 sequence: CASRKDMYNEQFF. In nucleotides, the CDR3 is TGTGCCAGCAGAAAGGACATGTACAATGAGCAGTTCTTC. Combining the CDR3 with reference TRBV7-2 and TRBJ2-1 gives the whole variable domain GAGVSQSPSNKVTEKGKDVELRCDPISGHTALYWYRQSLGQGLEFLIYFQGNSAPDKSGLPSDRFSAERTGGSVSTLTIQRTQQEDSAVYLCASRKDMYNEQFFGPGTRLTVL.

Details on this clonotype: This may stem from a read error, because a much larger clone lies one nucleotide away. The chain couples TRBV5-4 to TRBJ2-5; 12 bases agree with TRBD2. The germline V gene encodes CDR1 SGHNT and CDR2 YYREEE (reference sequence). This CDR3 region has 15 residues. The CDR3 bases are TGCGCCAGCAGCGCCCGGACTAGCGGGATTCGAGAGCAGTACTTC. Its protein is CASSARTSGIREQYF.

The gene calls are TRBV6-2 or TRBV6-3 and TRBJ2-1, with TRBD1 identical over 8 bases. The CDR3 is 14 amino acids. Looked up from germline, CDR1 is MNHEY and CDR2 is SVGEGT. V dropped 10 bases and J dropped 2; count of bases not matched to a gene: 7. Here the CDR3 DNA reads TGTGCCACCGGGAAACAGGGGGCCTACAATGAGCAGTTCTTC. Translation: CATGKQGAYNEQFF.